The present TCR beta chain was sequenced within a study of blood T cell repertoires in COVID-19. Across the study: COVID-19 samples, acute and convalescent, were from the United States, Italy and Spain.

Per germline, CDR1 MRHNA and CDR2 SNTAGT. The CDR3 is 15 amino acids. The V end lost 3 bases, the J end lost 3 bases, and 12 bases lay between the germline ends. Profiling relied on immunoSEQ multiplex PCR, and the TCRdb table lists in-frame clones only, not all of them. This sample yields about 320,000 clones, of which 65% to 90% are seen a single time; roughly 10% belongs to the top ten. Individuals aged about 18 to 89 years were recruited from 24 US areas. Cohort placement rested on clinical history that participants reported themselves. Two negative PCRs, clearance, or symptom resolution characterized the recovered Cohort 3 donors.

Sequenced: PBMCs or T cells enriched from blood (not recorded which). The clonotype comes from a woman aged 18-29 years who had recovered from COVID-19. J is TRBJ2-1 and V is TRBV6-4; tentatively, D is TRBD2 (7 bases). As DNA, the CDR3 is TGTGCCAGCAGTGAGGGGGCTAGCGGCTACAATGAGCAGTTCTTC. Translating it yields CASSEGASGYNEQFF.